This T cell receptor (beta chain) was documented in a study of response to subunit inactivated influenza vaccine. In TCRdb, the RT-PCR reads were re-called with MiXCR into one record per CDR3 protein. In the table there are hundreds of thousands of distinct CDR3 sequences, roughly 10% of which are singletons. Between the trimmed V and J ends, which lost 6 bases and 5 bases, there was a span of 10 bases. Germline CDR1 is MNHNY and CDR2 is SVGAGI (reference sequence). This CDR3 comprises 13 residues. This same sample was also taken into another study, of T cells expressing NK-cell markers. As reported in that work: The cDNA for TCR beta came from 5'RACE template switching with UMIs. Sorted CD3+CD56+NKG2C+, CD3+CD56+NKG2C- and CD3+CD56-NKG2C+ T cells supplied TCR beta repertoires. In several experiments, sorting was confined to alpha-beta TCR T cells through use of an anti-gamma-delta TCR antibody. In a group of several donors, dominant NKG2C+ clonotypes represented roughly 1.0-7.5% of CD8+ T cells. Also leading the CD3+CD56-NKG2C+ fraction in a handful of donors were these clonotypes.

This TCR derives from a man in his forties or fifties who received an inactivated influenza vaccine. This chain connects TRBV6-6 to TRBJ2-2; the D gene is possibly TRBD1 (5 bases). The source material was PBMCs from blood, sampled on the day of vaccination. CDR3 sequence: CASRTPGTGELFF. The CDR3 region has the DNA TGTGCCAGCAGGACCCCAGGGACCGGGGAGCTGTTTTTT.